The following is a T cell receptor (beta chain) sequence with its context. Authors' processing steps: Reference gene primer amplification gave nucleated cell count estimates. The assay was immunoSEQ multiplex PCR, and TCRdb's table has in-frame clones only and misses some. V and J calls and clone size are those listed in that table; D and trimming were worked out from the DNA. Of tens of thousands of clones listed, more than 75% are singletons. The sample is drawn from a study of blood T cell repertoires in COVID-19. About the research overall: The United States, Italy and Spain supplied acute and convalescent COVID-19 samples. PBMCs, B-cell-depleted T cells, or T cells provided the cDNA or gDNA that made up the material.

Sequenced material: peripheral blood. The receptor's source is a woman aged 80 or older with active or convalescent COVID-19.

The CDR3 DNA reads as TGTGCCAGCAGGGACAGGGGAGAAAGCACTGAAGCTTTCTTT. This codes for CASRDRGESTEAFF. V usage is TRBV6-6 and J usage is TRBJ1-1, with 9 bases that match TRBD1. Germline V gene sequence: CDR1 MNHNY, CDR2 SVGAGI (reference sequence). The length of the CDR3 is 14 residues. Losses at the gene ends were 6 bases for V and 4 bases for J; bases not matched to a gene: 6.